Shown below are 12 T cell receptor beta chains from a single sample sequenced in a study of T-cell reconstitution after alpha-beta-depleted transplantation in children. The library targeted TCRbeta and was prepared with unique molecular identifiers. TCRdb ran MiXCR on the PCR reads and lists one entry per CDR3 protein. The sample consists of 640,000 or so distinct CDR3 sequences, 16% of them appearing once. The sequences come from PBMCs from the stem cell graft donor, collected from the stem cell graft. The receptors were sampled from a human donor who donated a stem cell graft to a child with acute myeloid leukemia.

This clonotype was detected a few times. The chain joins TRBV4-2 to TRBJ2-2; 7 bases are a match to TRBD1. The CDR3 spans 13 residues. Germline CDR1 and CDR2: LGHNA and YNFKEQ. The V segment lost 5 bases and the J segment 6 bases; nucleotides outside the gene matches: 3. DNA for the CDR3: TGTGCCAGCAGCACCAGGGGGTCCGGGGAGCTGTTTTTT. This translates into CASSTRGSGELFF.

The chain links TRBV5-1 to TRBJ1-2, with D unclear. The CDR3 is 12 amino acids. Germline CDR1 and CDR2: SGHRS and YFSETQ. V was clipped by 0 bases and J by 6 bases, with 6 bases between them. This CDR3 is CASSLDLDGYTF. CDR3 DNA sequence: TGCGCCAGCAGCTTGGACCTGGATGGCTACACCTTC.

CDR3: CASSPEVGAEAFF. Written as DNA, the CDR3 is TGTGCCAGCAGCCCCGAAGTAGGAGCTGAAGCTTTCTTT. The chain carries TRBV7-9 and TRBJ1-1, with no clear D. Germline values: CDR1 SEHNR, CDR2 FQNEAQ (reference sequence). The V end was cut by 5 bases, the J end by 6 bases, with 13 bases between. The CDR3 is made up of 13 amino acids.

There are many counts of this clonotype. J is TRBJ1-5 and V is TRBV6-4; D uncertain. With 0 bases removed from V and 11 bases from J, the gap between germline ends came to 5 bases. The CDR3 runs 11 residues. Germline assignment: CDR1 MRHNA and CDR2 SNTAGT. The CDR3 DNA follows: TGTGCCAGCAGTGACTCGATTGCCCAGCATTTT. The encoded protein is CASSDSIAQHF.

This clonotype was counted between two and nine times. The chain has TRBV4-3 and TRBJ2-1, with D possibly being TRBD1 or TRBD2 (5 bases each). CDR3 length: 17 amino acids. Germline V CDR1 and CDR2: LGHNA, YSLEER. The germline V and J ends were trimmed by 2 bases and 7 bases, with 21 bases remaining between them. CDR3 protein: CASSQHTGPISGNEQFF. The CDR3 nucleotides are TGCGCCAGCAGCCAACACACAGGTCCTATCTCGGGGAATGAGCAGTTCTTC.

The CDR3 loop is CAIRTTGTNTEAFF. The CDR3 DNA follows: TGTGCCATCAGGACCACAGGGACGAACACTGAAGCTTTCTTT. The chain is built from TRBV10-3 and TRBJ1-1, with a possible D match to TRBD1 (6 bases). Trimming took off 6 bases at V and 1 base at J, with 12 bases between the two ends. There are 14 residues in the CDR3. Germline CDR1 reads ENHRY; CDR2 reads SYGVKD.

This clonotype was detected a few times. The chain couples TRBV7-2 to TRBJ2-1; possible D gene TRBD2, 6 bases. Germline-derived CDR1 and CDR2 are SGHTA and FQGNSA. The ends were cut back, 2 bases at V and 7 bases at J, with 12 bases in the middle. The CDR3 is 14 amino acids. CDR3 DNA sequence: TGTGCCAGCAGCTTATTCGGGGGAGAAAATGAGCAGTTCTTC. It yields the protein CASSLFGGENEQFF.

The chain employs TRBV7-9 and TRBJ2-7; D unresolved. Germline V gene data show CDR1 as SEHNR and CDR2 as FQNEAQ (reference sequence). The CDR3 loop spans 13 amino acids. V lost 0 bases and J 5 bases, leaving 8 bases between the germline ends. DNA for the CDR3: TGTGCCAGCAGCTTAGCGAATGGGGACGAGCAGTACTTC. It is translated as CASSLANGDEQYF.

The gene calls are TRBV7-2 and TRBJ1-2; D is uncertain. This CDR3 has 13 amino acids. Germline V CDR1 and CDR2: SGHTA, FQGNSA. V gave up 5 bases and J gave up 10 bases, with 17 bases separating them. In nucleotides, the CDR3 is TGTGCCAGCAGCGTGGCGGGAAGACGTGCCTACACCTTC. It yields the protein CASSVAGRRAYTF.

This clonotype was observed a handful of times. The rearrangement uses TRBV5-1 and TRBJ2-1, with a possible D match to TRBD2 (6 bases). V was shortened by 4 bases and J by 6 bases, with 11 bases between the two germline ends. Germline values: CDR1 SGHRS, CDR2 YFSETQ. The CDR3 is 13 amino acids. The CDR3 here is CASSRGGSNEQFF. Written as DNA, the CDR3 is TGCGCCAGCAGCCGGGGAGGATCCAATGAGCAGTTCTTC.

This clonotype occurred a few times. V is TRBV7-2 and J is TRBJ1-5, with D hard to call. Germline V gives CDR1 SGHTA, CDR2 FQGNSA. The CDR3 contains 13 residues. The V gene lost 2 bases and the J gene lost 10 bases, with 12 bases spanning the gap. The CDR3 nucleotides read TGTGCCAGCAGCTTAAATGAAATCCTCCCCCAGCATTTT. Its protein product is CASSLNEILPQHF.

This clonotype was seen many times. The rearrangement links TRBV6-1 to TRBJ1-2, with unresolved D. The CDR3 extends over 15 amino acids. CDR1 and CDR2 from the germline V gene are MNHNS and SASEGT. Between the trimmed V and J ends, which lost 0 bases and 0 bases, there was a span of 8 bases. As DNA, the CDR3 is TGTGCCAGCAGTGAAGCGCAAAACTCTAACTATGGCTACACCTTC. This encodes CASSEAQNSNYGYTF.